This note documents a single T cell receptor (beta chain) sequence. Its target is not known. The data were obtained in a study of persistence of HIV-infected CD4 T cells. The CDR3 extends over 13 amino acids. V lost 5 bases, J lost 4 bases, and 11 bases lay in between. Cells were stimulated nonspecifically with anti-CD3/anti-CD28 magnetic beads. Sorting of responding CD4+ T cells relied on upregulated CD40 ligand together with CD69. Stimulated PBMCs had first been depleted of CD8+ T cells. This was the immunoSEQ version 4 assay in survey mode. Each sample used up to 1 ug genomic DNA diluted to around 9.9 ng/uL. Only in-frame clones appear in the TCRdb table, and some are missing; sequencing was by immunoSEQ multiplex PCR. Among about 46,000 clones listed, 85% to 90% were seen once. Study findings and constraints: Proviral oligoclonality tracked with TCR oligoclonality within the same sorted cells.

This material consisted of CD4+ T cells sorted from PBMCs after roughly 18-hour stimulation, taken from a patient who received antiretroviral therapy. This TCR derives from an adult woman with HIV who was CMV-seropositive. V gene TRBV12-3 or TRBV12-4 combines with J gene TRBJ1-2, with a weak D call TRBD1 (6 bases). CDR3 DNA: TGTGCCAGCAGTCTTGGACAGTCCTATGGCTACACCTTC. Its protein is CASSLGQSYGYTF.